The clone carrying this TCR beta chain was picked up a small number of times. Its specificity is unknown. This sample also contains other DNA sequences that code for the same CDR3. The data were obtained in a study of beta chain features in type 1 diabetes. Study-level findings and limits: TCRB CDR3s from Type 1 diabetes patients were moderately but significantly shorter in all four CD4+ subsets. Because the template was cDNA, high-expressing cells might be over-represented.

The CDR3 extends over 13 amino acids. CDR1 and CDR2 (germline): SGHRS, YFSETQ. Unmatched junction bases numbered 3, after V lost 5 bases and J lost 4 bases. What was sequenced were expressed TCRB transcripts, since all of the isolated RNA had been reverse transcribed. The protocol was immunoSEQ multiplex PCR, while the TCRdb copy is restricted to in-frame clones and leaves out a portion. The table shows about 270,000 clones, with approximately 15% occurring only once. The sequenced material came from naive CD4+ T cells from blood. This chain uses TRBV5-1 with TRBJ1-5, with 7 bases that match TRBD1. The TCR sequence derives from a man in his thirties or forties with type 1 diabetes. As DNA, the CDR3 is TGCGCCAGCAGACGGGACAGTAATCAGCCCCAGCATTTT. Translation: CASRRDSNQPQHF.